The rows below give T cell receptor beta chains drawn from one sample of a study of cytomegalovirus exposure and HLA in healthy donors. Profiling relied on immunoSEQ multiplex PCR, and the TCRdb table lists in-frame clones only, not all of them. The sample table sets out 40,000 to 60,000 clones. Sequenced material: PBMCs. The source of these receptors is a male donor in good health and CMV-seropositive. The CDR3 runs from the conserved cysteine through the conserved F or W. Each record gives: clone size, V gene, D gene, J gene, CDR3 protein, CDR3 DNA. D genes are given only for firm matches. Some rows have no size entry. The others give once, few or many, or a class for an expanded clone.

NA,TRBV27,TRBD1,TRBJ1-5,CASSSTGGGEPQHF,TGTGCCAGCAGTTCGACAGGGGGAGGCGAGCCCCAGCATTTT
NA,TRBV27,NA,TRBJ2-7,CASSLSAGYEQYF,TGTGCCAGCAGTTTATCGGCAGGGTACGAGCAGTACTTC
NA,TRBV5-4,TRBD2,TRBJ2-1,CASSRPPGTSGGAGKALF,TGTGCCAGCAGCCGTCCTCCCGGGACTAGCGGGGGGGCCGGCAAGGCGCTCTTC
NA,TRBV2,NA,TRBJ1-2,CASSELRVYGYTF,TGTGCCAGCAGTGAACTCCGGGTTTATGGCTACACCTTC
NA,TRBV28,NA,TRBJ1-1,CASSVYSLHPNMLIRNTEAFF,TGTGCCAGCAGTGTATACAGCCTACACCCAAACATGCTAATAAGGAACACTGAAGCTTTCTTT
NA,TRBV19,TRBD2,TRBJ2-5,CASSLAGGPTETQYF,TGTGCCAGTAGCTTAGCGGGGGGGCCAACGGAGACCCAGTACTTC
NA,TRBV6-5,TRBD1,TRBJ1-2,CASSLRQGASYYGYTF,TGTGCCAGCAGTTTAAGACAGGGCGCTTCCTACTATGGCTACACCTTC
NA,TRBV4-3,NA,TRBJ1-1,CASSPGVWGTEAFF,TGCGCCAGCAGCCCGGGGGTTTGGGGGACTGAAGCTTTCTTT
NA,TRBV5-1,NA,TRBJ2-7,CASSQAQGFDEQYF,TGCGCCAGCAGCCAGGCACAGGGTTTTGACGAGCAGTACTTC
NA,TRBV7-7,NA,TRBJ2-1,CASSLALEDEQFF,TGTGCCAGCAGCTTAGCGCTGGAGGATGAGCAGTTCTTC
NA,TRBV28,TRBD2,TRBJ2-5,CASTLLAGGTTQYF,TGTGCCAGCACTTTACTAGCGGGGGGTACTACCCAGTACTTC
NA,TRBV6-6,NA,TRBJ1-1,CASSQGGAGWTEAFF,TGTGCCAGCAGCCAAGGGGGAGCAGGGTGGACTGAAGCTTTCTTT
NA,TRBV7-8,NA,TRBJ1-2,CASSSRRTLADGYTF,TGTGCCAGCAGCTCCCGTAGGACACTTGCGGATGGCTACACCTTC
NA,TRBV7-9,NA,TRBJ1-5,CASSSGTKNQPQHF,TGTGCCAGCAGTTCCGGGACAAAAAATCAGCCCCAGCATTTT
NA,TRBV18,TRBD1,TRBJ2-3,CASSPRDSLTDTQYF,TGTGCCAGCTCACCCCGGGACAGCCTCACAGATACGCAGTATTTT
NA,TRBV10-2,NA,TRBJ1-1,CATGGGVRDTEAFF,TGCGCCACCGGAGGGGGGGTCCGGGACACTGAAGCTTTCTTT
NA,TRBV11-2,NA,TRBJ1-5,CASSPDSPRATNQPQHF,TGTGCCAGCAGCCCCGACTCCCCGCGAGCGACCAATCAGCCCCAGCATTTT
NA,TRBV7-9,TRBD2,TRBJ2-7,CASSLGGAGVNSYEQYF,TGTGCCAGCAGCTTAGGGGGAGCGGGGGTGAACTCCTACGAGCAGTACTTC
NA,TRBV18,NA,TRBJ2-5,CASSPQWGSGGEGEETQYF,TGTGCCAGCTCACCACAGTGGGGCTCTGGGGGCGAAGGAGAAGAGACCCAGTACTTC
NA,TRBV30,NA,TRBJ2-7,CAWSVLGGLAYEQYF,TGTGCCTGGAGTGTACTGGGAGGCCTAGCTTACGAGCAGTACTTC
NA,TRBV2,TRBD2,TRBJ2-3,CASSEFSGLTDTQYF,TGTGCCAGCAGTGAGTTTAGCGGGCTCACAGATACGCAGTATTTT
NA,TRBV18,NA,TRBJ2-7,CASSPANSYEQYF,TGTGCCAGCTCACCCGCGAACTCCTACGAGCAGTACTTC
NA,TRBV4-1,TRBD2,TRBJ2-7,CASSQELNEGGYEQYF,TGCGCCAGCAGCCAAGAGCTGAACGAGGGAGGGTACGAGCAGTACTTC
NA,TRBV10-3,TRBD1,TRBJ2-1,CATNRDSEYNEQFF,TGTGCCACGAACCGGGACAGCGAATACAATGAGCAGTTCTTC
NA,TRBV9,TRBD2,TRBJ2-5,CASSVGLAGGPGIETQYF,TGTGCCAGCAGCGTAGGGCTAGCGGGGGGGCCGGGGATTGAGACCCAGTACTTC
medium-sized,TRBV4-2,NA,TRBJ2-7,CASSQTDSVGTYEQYF,TGTGCCAGCAGCCAAACGGACAGTGTAGGGACCTACGAGCAGTACTTC
NA,TRBV29-1,NA,TRBJ1-4,CSVAYESGVRGEKLFF,TGCAGCGTTGCGTATGAGAGTGGGGTCAGAGGGGAAAAACTGTTTTTT
NA,TRBV6-6,NA,TRBJ2-7,CASNPSSPRNEQYF,TGTGCCAGCAACCCCTCCTCCCCGAGGAACGAGCAGTACTTC
NA,TRBV7-8,TRBD1,TRBJ2-5,CASNGQGPPETQYF,TGTGCCAGCAACGGACAGGGGCCACCAGAGACCCAGTACTTC
NA,TRBV28,NA,TRBJ1-1,CASSLSRGSLGAFF,TGTGCCAGCAGTTTATCGCGGGGGTCCCTTGGAGCTTTCTTT
NA,TRBV19,TRBD1,TRBJ2-6,CASSIAGGGWANVLTF,TGTGCCAGTAGTATAGCAGGGGGTGGCTGGGCCAACGTCCTGACTTTC
NA,TRBV5-5,TRBD2,TRBJ2-2,CASRWTSTNTGELFF,TGTGCCAGCAGGTGGACTAGCACAAACACCGGGGAGCTGTTTTTT
NA,TRBV29-1,NA,TRBJ1-4,CSVEVENEKLFF,TGCAGCGTTGAAGTAGAGAATGAAAAACTGTTTTTT
NA,TRBV5-4,TRBD2,TRBJ2-3,CASSLSASGGGTDTQYF,TGTGCCAGCAGCTTGTCAGCTAGCGGGGGGGGAACAGATACGCAGTATTTT
NA,TRBV11-2,TRBD1,TRBJ1-3,CASSLEDRDLRNTIYF,TGTGCCAGCAGCTTAGAAGACAGGGATCTTAGAAACACCATATATTTT
NA,TRBV2,TRBD1,TRBJ2-3,CASSSSGQYADTQYF,TGTGCCAGCAGCTCCTCGGGACAGTATGCGGATACGCAGTATTTT
NA,TRBV5-1,NA,TRBJ2-7,CASSPPTPTYEQYF,TGCGCCAGCAGCCCCCCGACACCCACCTACGAGCAGTACTTC
NA,TRBV11-1,NA,TRBJ2-5,CASSLGQAQETQYF,TGTGCCAGCAGCTTAGGGCAGGCACAAGAGACCCAGTACTTC
NA,TRBV7-8,TRBD2,TRBJ2-7,CASSPGLAGTYEQYF,TGTGCCAGCAGCCCGGGACTAGCGGGGACCTACGAGCAGTACTTC
NA,TRBV7-3,TRBD2,TRBJ2-3,CASSPRASGDTQYF,TGTGCCAGCAGCCCCCGGGCTAGCGGGGATACGCAGTATTTT
NA,TRBV28,TRBD2,TRBJ2-3,CVSTSPWETSGENSDTQYF,TGTGTCAGCACCTCCCCCTGGGAAACTAGCGGGGAAAACTCAGATACGCAGTATTTT
NA,TRBV7-2,NA,TRBJ2-3,CASTLVPLATDTQYF,TGTGCCAGCACCCTCGTCCCCCTAGCAACTGATACGCAGTATTTT
NA,TRBV9,NA,TRBJ1-1,CASSDGGTNTEAFF,TGTGCCAGCAGCGACGGAGGGACGAACACTGAAGCTTTCTTT
NA,TRBV5-8,NA,TRBJ1-2,CASSLVSQGFGYTF,TGTGCCAGCAGCTTGGTTTCGCAGGGTTTTGGCTACACCTTC
NA,TRBV28,NA,TRBJ1-1,CASSIRSTEAFF,TGTGCCAGCAGTATTAGGAGCACTGAAGCTTTCTTT
NA,TRBV6-5,TRBD1,TRBJ1-6,CASSYSGQGNSPLHF,TGTGCCAGCAGTTACTCCGGACAGGGCAATTCACCCCTCCACTTT
NA,TRBV6-1,NA,TRBJ2-3,CASSVVGGSNTDTQYF,TGTGCCAGCAGTGTTGTCGGGGGTTCCAACACAGATACGCAGTATTTT
NA,TRBV6-5,NA,TRBJ2-2,CFCGTPPGELFF,TGTTTCTGCGGGACGCCCCCCGGGGAGCTGTTTTTT